This T cell receptor (beta chain) emerged from a study of metastatic and nonmetastatic thyroid tumors. Overall study: Comparative analysis of repertoires was undertaken across blood and tumor or nodule tissue obtained from malignant and benign thyroid patients.

TCRdb reanalyzed the PCR reads via MiXCR. The table shows 17,000 or so clones, with roughly 23% occurring only once. The sample holds a few counts of this clone. This may arise from a read error, as a much more abundant clone is one base away. No patient received treatment before thyroid surgery. From germline, CDR1 is SGHNT and CDR2 YYREEE (reference sequence). This CDR3 contains 16 residues. The sequence came from a female donor with papillary thyroid cancer or a benign thyroid nodule (not recorded which). Some clones in this sample may be carry-over from other donors' samples. The material sequenced was tumor tissue. The chain links TRBV5-4 to TRBJ2-2, with 10 positions matching TRBD2. CDR3 amino acids: CASSPGLAANTRELFF. The CDR3 DNA follows: TGTGCCAGCAGCCCAGGACTAGCGGCGAACACCAGGGAGCTGTTTTTT. The full variable domain, in which reference TRBV5-4 and TRBJ2-2 provide the parts outside the CDR3, is ETGVTQSPTHLIKTRGQQVTLRCSSQSGHNTVSWYQQALGQGPQFIFQYYREEENGRGNFPPRFSGLQFPNYSSELNVNALELDDSALYLCASSPGLAANTRELFFGEGSRLTVL.